The 27 T cell receptor beta chains listed next were all sequenced from one sample in a study of T cell repertoires in cytomegalovirus infection. TCRdb independently ran MiXCR on the reads; one entry per CDR3 protein. Altogether 680,000 or so distinct CDR3 sequences are present, less than 40% being singletons, with the ten largest covering about 2.8%. The sequenced material came from PBMCs. Receptors were obtained from a human donor in good health (CMV status not recorded). Some clones in this sample may be carry-over from other donors' samples.

This chain connects TRBV29-1 to TRBJ2-3, with 11 bases identical to TRBD2. The V gene end was trimmed by 0 bases and the J gene end by 0 bases; junction bases not matched to a gene: 11. The germline gives CDR1 SQVTM, CDR2 ANQGSEA. The CDR3 has 19 amino acids. The CDR3 coding sequence is TGCAGCGTTGAAGATTTTGGGACTAGCGGTGCACCTAGCACAGATACGCAGTATTTT. This sequence encodes CSVEDFGTSGAPSTDTQYF.

This clonotype was seen just once. The V and J genes are TRBV2 and TRBJ1-6; 7 bases are shared with TRBD1. This CDR3 comprises 15 residues. J lost 7 bases, V lost 7 bases, and 10 bases had no gene match. From germline, CDR1 is SNHLY and CDR2 FYNNEI. The CDR3 loop is CASTADRATNSPLHF. The DNA of the CDR3 is TGTGCCAGCACGGCCGACAGGGCTACGAATTCACCCCTCCACTTT.

The table lists this clonotype with a few counts. This chain joins TRBV29-1 and TRBJ2-2, with 8 bases matching TRBD2. Germline V gene data show CDR1 as SQVTM and CDR2 as ANQGSEA. This CDR3 contains 14 residues. The J segment lost 6 bases and the V segment lost 5 bases, leaving 8 bases of the junction unmatched. CDR3 sequence reads: CSVPGLESAGELFF. CDR3 coding DNA: TGCAGCGTTCCGGGACTAGAGTCCGCCGGGGAGCTGTTTTTT.

The genes are TRBV20-1 and TRBJ2-7; 11 bases align to TRBD2. Germline V gene data show CDR1 as DFQATT and CDR2 as SNEGSKA (reference sequence). The CDR3 loop spans 15 amino acids. The V segment lost 1 base and the J segment 4 bases; nucleotides outside the gene matches: 6. CDR3 sequence (DNA): TGCAGTGCTAGAGTAACTAGCGGGAGTATGTACGAGCAGTACTTC. Protein: CSARVTSGSMYEQYF.

The chain combines TRBV5-5 with TRBJ1-4; 10 bases agree with TRBD1. Germline CDR1 reads SGHKS; CDR2 reads YYEKEE (reference sequence). V shed 0 bases, J shed 2 bases, and the junction held 4 bases outside the gene matches. The CDR3 loop spans 17 amino acids. The CDR3 DNA is TGTGCCAGCAGCTTGGGACAGGGGGCTTGGACTAATGAAAAACTGTTTTTT. Protein product: CASSLGQGAWTNEKLFF.

This chain uses TRBV14 with TRBJ2-2, with TRBD2 matching over 8 bases. The V gene's germline CDR1 is SGHDN and CDR2 FVKESK. CDR3 size: 16 residues. Trimming removed 1 base from V and 4 bases from J; junction bases left unmatched: 5. The CDR3 region has the DNA TGTGCCAGCAGCCAAGTTACGGGAGGGGGCACCGGGGAGCTGTTTTTT. As protein: CASSQVTGGGTGELFF.

The rearrangement joins TRBV5-6 to TRBJ1-3; D is unresolved. V lost 4 bases and J 4 bases, leaving 12 bases between the germline ends. The CDR3 length is 14 residues. The germline V gene encodes CDR1 SGHDT and CDR2 YYEEEE. The CDR3 is CASSPDKYGNTIYF. CDR3 nucleotide sequence: TGTGCCAGCAGCCCCGACAAGTACGGAAACACCATATATTTT. Full variable domain (outside the CDR3, taken from reference TRBV5-6 and TRBJ1-3): DAGVTQSPTHLIKTRGQQVTLRCSPKSGHDTVSWYQQALGQGPQFIFQYYEEEERQRGNFPDRFSGHQFPNYSSELNVNALLLGDSALYLCASSPDKYGNTIYFGEGSWLTVV.

The chain uses TRBV27 and TRBJ2-1; D may be TRBD2 (6 bases). CDR1 and CDR2 from the germline V gene are MNHEY and SMNVEV (reference sequence). The CDR3 contains 16 residues. V shed 8 bases and J shed 0 bases, with 17 bases lying between them. The CDR3 loop reads CASAELGLRSYNEQFF. The CDR3 nucleotides are TGTGCCAGCGCCGAGCTGGGACTCCGCTCCTACAATGAGCAGTTCTTC.

V usage is TRBV27 and J usage is TRBJ2-3; TRBD2 matches at 7 bases. This CDR3 contains 15 residues. Germline loops: CDR1 MNHEY, CDR2 SMNVEV (reference sequence). With V trimmed by 5 bases and J by 4 bases, 9 bases remained unmatched. CDR3 region: CASSQSKGRADTQYF. The CDR3 coding sequence is TGTGCCAGCAGTCAATCTAAGGGGAGGGCAGATACGCAGTATTTT.

This clonotype was found a few times. The rearrangement uses TRBV7-2 and TRBJ2-3; the D gene is possibly TRBD2 (5 bases). The CDR3 contains 16 residues. The ends were cut back, 1 base at V and 5 bases at J, with 16 bases in the middle. The germline CDR1 and CDR2 sequences are SGHTA and FQGNSA. The chain's CDR3 is CASSLVMGLAKDTQYF. Here the CDR3 DNA reads TGTGCCAGCAGCTTAGTAATGGGCCTAGCTAAAGATACGCAGTATTTT.

The table lists this clonotype with many counts. The chain combines TRBV7-2 with TRBJ1-2; 7 bases fit TRBD1. With V trimmed by 5 bases and J by 7 bases, 4 bases remained unmatched. The length of the CDR3 is 12 residues. Germline assignment: CDR1 SGHTA and CDR2 FQGNSA. The CDR3 sequence: CASSPTGRGYTF. The CDR3 DNA sequence: TGTGCCAGCAGCCCGACAGGGCGTGGCTACACCTTC. Full variable domain (outside the CDR3, taken from reference TRBV7-2 and TRBJ1-2): GAGVSQSPSNKVTEKGKDVELRCDPISGHTALYWYRQSLGQGLEFLIYFQGNSAPDKSGLPSDRFSAERTGGSVSTLTIQRTQQEDSAVYLCASSPTGRGYTFGSGTRLTVV.

This clonotype turned up a few times. The J gene is TRBJ2-2, the V gene TRBV5-1; TRBD2 might be the D (5 bases). V lost 1 base and J lost 11, with 21 bases in between. In germline, CDR1 is SGHRS, CDR2 YFSETQ. The CDR3 consists of 16 residues. CDR3 amino acids: CASSLKTIPSTDELFF. CDR3 nucleotides: TGCGCCAGCAGCTTGAAGACTATACCCTCAACGGACGAGCTGTTTTTT.

This rearrangement joins TRBV7-6 to TRBJ1-1, with D possibly being TRBD1 (5 bases). Trimming cost V 2 bases and J 3 bases, with 13 bases left between them. The CDR3 is 15 residues long. From germline, CDR1 is SGHVS and CDR2 FNYEAQ. The DNA for the CDR3 is TGTGCCAGCAGCTTAAGATCCGGGGCGGACACTGAAGCTTTCTTT. Its protein product is CASSLRSGADTEAFF. The variable domain in full, completed from reference TRBV7-6 and TRBJ1-1, reads GAGVSQSPRYKVTKRGQDVALRCDPISGHVSLYWYRQALGQGPEFLTYFNYEAQQDKSGLPNDRFSAERPEGSISTLTIQRTEQRDSAMYRCASSLRSGADTEAFFGQGTRLTVV.

This clonotype was observed at least ten times. CDR3 sequence reads: CASLRDPLGGPQHF. CDR3 bases: TGTGCCAGCCTAAGGGACCCCCTAGGTGGGCCCCAGCATTTT. The chain employs TRBV6-1 and TRBJ1-5, with a weak D call TRBD1 (5 bases). The length of the CDR3 is 14 residues. Germline-derived CDR1 and CDR2 are MNHNS and SASEGT. Trimming left V 8 bases short and J 9 bases short, with 20 bases between.

The rearrangement uses TRBV28 and TRBJ2-7, with TRBD1 matching 7 bases. The CDR3 is 13 residues long. CDR1 is MDHEN, CDR2 SYDVKM, per germline. The junction had 6 bases not matched to a gene; V was cut back by 8 bases and J by 2 bases. The CDR3 sequence is CASRTQGAYEQYF. CDR3 coding DNA: TGTGCCAGCCGAACTCAGGGGGCCTACGAGCAGTACTTC.

J is TRBJ2-1 and V is TRBV5-5; 10 bases are shared with TRBD2. The length of the CDR3 is 19 residues. Trimming removed 0 bases from V and 7 bases from J; junction bases left unmatched: 16. The germline V gene has CDR1 SGHKS and CDR2 YYEKEE (reference sequence). The CDR3 here is CASSLEASGRARVENEQFF. The CDR3 DNA is TGTGCCAGCAGCTTGGAAGCGAGCGGGAGGGCCCGGGTGGAGAATGAGCAGTTCTTC.

This clonotype was observed a few times. The chain combines TRBV14 with TRBJ1-1, with 12 bases that match TRBD1. The CDR3 is 14 amino acids. In germline, CDR1 is SGHDN, CDR2 FVKESK. Trimming took 4 bases from V and 8 from J; bases not matched to a gene: 5. The chain's CDR3 is CASSRGTGGGEAFF. The CDR3 nucleotides read TGTGCCAGCAGCCGCGGGACAGGGGGCGGCGAAGCTTTCTTT. The complete variable domain, with remaining parts taken from reference TRBV14 and TRBJ1-1, reads EAGVTQFPSHSVIEKGQTVTLRCDPISGHDNLYWYRRVMGKEIKFLLHFVKESKQDESGMPNNRFLAERTGGTYSTLKVQPAELEDSGVYFCASSRGTGGGEAFFGQGTRLTVV.

The chain employs TRBV4-2 and TRBJ1-2; D not resolved. CDR3 length: 15 amino acids. From germline, CDR1 is LGHNA and CDR2 YNFKEQ. Trimming shortened V by 0 bases and J by 3 bases, and 11 bases separated the two germline ends. Here the CDR3 reads CASSQDRTEHYGYTF. DNA for the CDR3: TGTGCCAGCAGCCAAGATAGGACGGAGCACTATGGCTACACCTTC.

The chain recombines TRBV19 with TRBJ1-1, with a tentative D call TRBD1 (5 bases). The germline V and J ends were trimmed by 9 bases and 6 bases, with 14 bases remaining between them. Germline V gives CDR1 LNHDA, CDR2 SQIVND (reference sequence). The CDR3 contains 12 residues. In DNA, the CDR3 is TGTGCCAGCCGTAGGAGGGACGCTGAAGCTTTCTTT. Translated: CASRRRDAEAFF. Combining the CDR3 with reference TRBV19 and TRBJ1-1 gives the whole variable domain DGGITQSPKYLFRKEGQNVTLSCEQNLNHDAMYWYRQDPGQGLRLIYYSQIVNDFQKGDIAEGYSVSREKKESFPLTVTSAQKNPTAFYLCASRRRDAEAFFGQGTRLTVV.

The sample holds a few counts of this clonotype. The genes are TRBV7-3 and TRBJ2-3; 10 bases match TRBD1. Per germline, CDR1 SGHTA and CDR2 FQGTGA. The junction had 9 bases not matched to a gene; V was cut back by 5 bases and J by 7 bases. There are 15 residues in the CDR3. CDR3 residues: CASSRDRGEVNTQYF. The CDR3 DNA follows: TGTGCCAGCAGCAGGGACAGGGGCGAGGTGAATACGCAGTATTTT.

The chain links TRBV25-1 to TRBJ2-2; D tentatively fits TRBD1 or TRBD2 (5 bases each). The V end lost 6 bases, the J end lost 9 bases, and 14 bases lay between the germline ends. Looked up from germline, CDR1 is MGHDK and CDR2 is SYGVNS. This CDR3 region has 13 residues. CDR3 loop: CASSLTGDRELFF. The DNA of the CDR3 is TGTGCCAGCAGCCTAACTGGGGACCGGGAGCTGTTTTTT. Together with reference TRBV25-1 and TRBJ2-2, the CDR3 gives the full variable domain: EADIYQTPRYLVIGTGKKITLECSQTMGHDKMYWYQQDPGMELHLIHYSYGVNSTEKGDLSSESTVSRIRTEHFPLTLESARPSHTSQYLCASSLTGDRELFFGEGSRLTVL.

The chain employs TRBV6-6 and TRBJ2-1; 9 nucleotides align to TRBD1. The germline gives CDR1 MNHNY, CDR2 SVGAGI (reference sequence). V lost 5 bases, J lost 7 bases, and 12 bases stayed unmatched. The CDR3 runs to 16 residues. CDR3 residues: CASSPPGTGWGNEQFF. CDR3 nucleotides: TGTGCCAGCAGTCCCCCCGGGACAGGGTGGGGGAATGAGCAGTTCTTC.

V usage is TRBV5-6 and J usage is TRBJ2-1; D is perhaps TRBD2 (7 bases). CDR1 is SGHDT, CDR2 YYEEEE, per germline. Trimming took off 4 bases at V and 6 bases at J, with 20 bases between the two ends. The CDR3 has 16 amino acids. The CDR3 sequence is CASSPTGGGAVNEQFF. The DNA of the CDR3 is TGTGCCAGCAGCCCCACTGGGGGGGGGGCCGTCAATGAGCAGTTCTTC.

As regards this clonotype: A clone one base away is much larger, so this may be a read error. V usage is TRBV7-6 and J usage is TRBJ1-4; D uncertain. V was pared by 2 bases and J by 5 bases, with 21 bases between. The CDR3 loop spans 18 amino acids. Germline CDR1 SGHVS, CDR2 FNYEAQ. CDR3 region: CASSLSRPNESGNEKLFF. The CDR3 bases are TGTGCCAGCAGCTTATCCCGGCCGAATGAGTCGGGGAATGAAAAACTGTTTTTT. Full variable domain (rest looked up from reference TRBV7-6 and TRBJ1-4): GAGVSQSPRYKVTKRGQDVALRCDPISGHVSLYWYRQALGQGPEFLTYFNYEAQQDKSGLPNDRFSAERPEGSISTLTIQRTEQRDSAMYRCASSLSRPNESGNEKLFFGSGTQLSVL.

In its sample, this clonotype was seen many times. The V call is TRBV28, the J call TRBJ2-5; D may be TRBD1 or TRBD2 (6 bases each). Germline-derived CDR1 and CDR2 are MDHEN and SYDVKM. This CDR3 has 16 residues. V lost 5 bases to trimming and J lost 4 bases, with 20 bases between them. CDR3 nucleotide sequence: TGTGCCAGCAGTCTAGGTTTCGAGGGGGGCAGAGAGACCCAGTACTTC. Its protein product is CASSLGFEGGRETQYF.

This clonotype was counted only a few times. The chain couples TRBV29-1 to TRBJ2-2; the match to TRBD2 covers 10 bases. The CDR3 has 16 residues. V shed 6 bases and J 7 bases; nucleotides not matched to a gene: 14. Germline V gives CDR1 SQVTM, CDR2 ANQGSEA. This CDR3 reads CSVAGTSGNNGGELFF. The CDR3 nucleotides read TGCAGCGTCGCTGGAACTAGCGGGAATAATGGCGGGGAGCTGTTTTTT.

This chain uses TRBV29-1 with TRBJ2-7; the D is unclear. Trimming took 7 bases from V and 2 from J, leaving 12 bases between them. The CDR3 is made up of 12 amino acids. CDR1 SQVTM and CDR2 ANQGSEA come from the germline V gene. The CDR3 sequence is CSAERGTYEQYF. CDR3 sequence (DNA): TGCAGCGCCGAACGCGGTACCTACGAGCAGTACTTC.